These 31 T cell receptor beta chains originate from one sample sequenced in a study of shared clonotypes between healthy human individuals. Data came from immunoSEQ multiplex PCR; TCRdb stores just in-frame clones and leaves some out. The table has roughly 2.2 million clones, around 92% seen once. The sample comprised naive CD4+ T cells from PBMCs. Described subset: CD45RA+ positively selected. These TCRs come from a young man in good health. Some clones in this sample may be carry-over from other donors' samples.

The chain is built from TRBV5-6 and TRBJ2-3, with no clear D. Germline assignment: CDR1 SGHDT and CDR2 YYEEEE. The CDR3 covers 16 residues. V was clipped by 6 bases and J by 3 bases, with 20 bases between them. The CDR3 here is CASTIRWQVQTDTQYF. DNA of the CDR3: TGTGCCAGCACCATCAGATGGCAGGTTCAGACAGATACGCAGTATTTT. Full variable domain (outside the CDR3, taken from reference TRBV5-6 and TRBJ2-3): DAGVTQSPTHLIKTRGQQVTLRCSPKSGHDTVSWYQQALGQGPQFIFQYYEEEERQRGNFPDRFSGHQFPNYSSELNVNALLLGDSALYLCASTIRWQVQTDTQYFGPGTRLTVL.

The CDR3 DNA reads as TGTGCCAGCAGCCTTAGCGGGAGTGGCCAAGAGACCCAGTACTTC. Translation gives CASSLSGSGQETQYF. The chain couples TRBV13 to TRBJ2-5; 9 positions agree with TRBD2. Trimming removed 5 bases from V and 1 base from J; junction bases left unmatched: 5. CDR3 length equals 15 residues. CDR1 PRHDT and CDR2 FYEKMQ come from the germline V gene (reference sequence).

CDR3 DNA: TGTGCCAGCAGCCAATCTAGCGGGTATTACAATGAGCAGTTCTTC. Protein sequence: CASSQSSGYYNEQFF. V is TRBV14 and J is TRBJ2-1, with 8 bases lining up with TRBD2. V lost 2 bases and J lost 4; bases outside the gene matches: 4. This CDR3 comprises 15 residues. The germline V gene encodes CDR1 SGHDN and CDR2 FVKESK. Together with reference TRBV14 and TRBJ2-1, the CDR3 gives the full variable domain: EAGVTQFPSHSVIEKGQTVTLRCDPISGHDNLYWYRRVMGKEIKFLLHFVKESKQDESGMPNNRFLAERTGGTYSTLKVQPAELEDSGVYFCASSQSSGYYNEQFFGPGTRLTVL.

This chain connects TRBV6-1 to TRBJ2-7; a possible D gene is TRBD1 (5 bases). This CDR3 region has 17 residues. Between the trimmed V and J ends, which lost 2 bases and 2 bases, there was a span of 19 bases. In germline, CDR1 is MNHNS, CDR2 SASEGT. The CDR3 reads CASSEPRYRQLPYEQYF. The CDR3 nucleotides read TGTGCCAGCAGTGAACCCCGCTACCGACAGCTTCCCTACGAGCAGTACTTC.

V gene TRBV6-6 combines with J gene TRBJ1-5, with 8 positions matching TRBD1. The ends lost 6 bases at V and 9 bases at J; junction bases unmatched: 7. Germline CDR1 MNHNY, CDR2 SVGAGI (reference sequence). The CDR3 is made up of 13 amino acids. This CDR3 reads CASSWDRTRPQHF. The CDR3, as DNA: TGTGCCAGCAGCTGGGACAGGACGCGGCCCCAGCATTTT.

Of note for this clone: Other DNA sequences in the sample encode the same CDR3. This chain links TRBV7-2 with TRBJ1-1; weak D call: TRBD1 (6 bases). This CDR3 region has 15 residues. Germline V gives CDR1 SGHTA, CDR2 FQGNSA. V lost 1 base, J lost 0 bases, and 9 bases lay in between. For the CDR3, the DNA is TGTGCCAGCAGCTTAGTAGGGGGAATGAACACTGAAGCTTTCTTT. Translated, it gives CASSLVGGMNTEAFF.

The V gene is TRBV5-1, the J gene TRBJ2-7; no definite D call. Germline V gene data show CDR1 as SGHRS and CDR2 as YFSETQ. The CDR3 is made up of 14 amino acids. V lost 0 bases and J 5 bases, leaving 12 bases between the germline ends. CDR3 amino acids: CASSLERTLDEQYF. In DNA form, the CDR3 reads TGCGCCAGCAGCTTGGAGAGGACCCTCGACGAGCAGTACTTC.

This rearrangement joins TRBV19 to TRBJ2-7, with D perhaps TRBD2 (5 bases). V lost 1 base, J lost 0 bases, and 10 bases lay in between. Germline loops: CDR1 LNHDA, CDR2 SQIVND (reference sequence). There are 15 residues in the CDR3. The CDR3, as DNA: TGTGCCAGTAGTATAGGTGAGGGTAACTCCTACGAGCAGTACTTC. This codes for CASSIGEGNSYEQYF.

The chain links TRBV19 to TRBJ2-3, with a weak D call TRBD1 (5 bases). V lost 6 bases to trimming and J lost 4 bases, with 14 bases between them. CDR3 length: 14 residues. Germline CDR1 LNHDA, CDR2 SQIVND (reference sequence). The CDR3 nucleotides read TGTGCCAGTAGGAGCGCAGGGATCCCAGATACGCAGTATTTT. Translation gives CASRSAGIPDTQYF.

The V call is TRBV29-1, the J call TRBJ1-6, with D perhaps matching TRBD1 (5 bases). V lost 6 bases and J lost 10, with 16 bases in between. The CDR3 has 13 amino acids. Germline V gives CDR1 SQVTM, CDR2 ANQGSEA. In DNA form, the CDR3 reads TGCAGCGTACTCCAGGGAGTCGGATCACCCCTCCACTTT. Amino acid sequence: CSVLQGVGSPLHF.

The V call is TRBV28, the J call TRBJ2-1; 11 bases fit TRBD2. Germline trimming cut 6 bases from V and 8 bases from J; bases unmatched to any gene: 15. The CDR3 sequence is 17 residues long. Germline-derived CDR1 and CDR2 are MDHEN and SYDVKM. The CDR3 coding sequence is TGTGCCAGCAGCCCCCCCTTACTAGCGGGAGTAGCCCATGAGCAGTTCTTC. Translating gives CASSPPLLAGVAHEQFF.

This sequence joins TRBV5-1 and TRBJ1-2, with TRBD1 matching 8 bases. V dropped 0 bases and J dropped 2; count of bases not matched to a gene: 3. CDR3 length: 15 amino acids. The germline V gene has CDR1 SGHRS and CDR2 YFSETQ. The CDR3 is CASSLEPGGNYGYTF. The CDR3 nucleotides read TGCGCCAGCAGCTTGGAGCCAGGGGGCAACTATGGCTACACCTTC. The full variable domain, in which reference TRBV5-1 and TRBJ1-2 provide the parts outside the CDR3, is KAGVTQTPRYLIKTRGQQVTLSCSPISGHRSVSWYQQTPGQGLQFLFEYFSETQRNKGNFPGRFSGRQFSNSRSEMNVSTLELGDSALYLCASSLEPGGNYGYTFGSGTRLTVV.

The chain combines TRBV4-1 with TRBJ2-6; D might be TRBD1 (5 bases). The germline CDR1 and CDR2 sequences are MGHRA and YSYEKL. The V gene lost 1 base and the J gene lost 3 bases, with 16 bases spanning the gap. The CDR3 contains 18 residues. The CDR3 DNA reads as TGCGCCAGCAGCCAAGGATTCCAGGCAGGGCATGGGGCCAACGTCCTGACTTTC. It encodes CASSQGFQAGHGANVLTF.

The gene calls are TRBV28 and TRBJ2-6; D perhaps matches TRBD2 (5 bases). Germline CDR1 reads MDHEN; CDR2 reads SYDVKM. The germline V and J ends were trimmed by 2 bases and 0 bases, with 8 bases remaining between them. The CDR3 is 16 residues long. The CDR3 DNA reads TGTGCCAGCAGTTTAGCGCGGGCCTCTGGGGCCAACGTCCTGACTTTC. Its protein is CASSLARASGANVLTF. The entire variable domain, with the rest obtained from reference TRBV28 and TRBJ2-6, is as follows: DVKVTQSSRYLVKRTGEKVFLECVQDMDHENMFWYRQDPGLGLRLIYFSYDVKMKEKGDIPEGYSVSREKKERFSLILESASTNQTSMYLCASSLARASGANVLTFGAGSRLTVL.

The gene calls are TRBV11-2 and TRBJ2-1; no firm D call. Trimming removed 5 bases from V and 8 bases from J, with 16 bases in between. The CDR3 contains 14 residues. Germline loops: CDR1 SGHAT, CDR2 FQNNGV. This CDR3 is CASSNPWWSDEQFF. CDR3 sequence (DNA): TGTGCCAGCAGCAACCCCTGGTGGAGCGATGAGCAGTTCTTC.

The chain uses TRBV5-4 and TRBJ2-3, with TRBD2 matching over 10 bases. V was pared by 1 base and J by 3 bases, with 5 bases of the junction left unmatched. The length of the CDR3 is 16 residues. Germline V lookup: CDR1 SGHNT, CDR2 YYREEE (reference sequence). The CDR3 DNA sequence: TGTGCCAGCAGCTTGAAACTAGCGGGACGGACAGATACGCAGTATTTT. Residues: CASSLKLAGRTDTQYF.

CDR3 residues: CASSLRPGNEKLFF. The CDR3 coding sequence is TGTGCCAGCAGTTTAAGGCCAGGGAATGAAAAACTGTTTTTT. The V and J genes are TRBV28 and TRBJ1-4; the D gene is possibly TRBD1 (5 bases). Germline lookup yields CDR1 MDHEN and CDR2 SYDVKM. Trimming took 2 bases from V and 5 from J, leaving 9 bases between them. The CDR3 is 14 amino acids.

This chain links TRBV6-1 with TRBJ1-3; D is possibly TRBD1 (5 bases). The CDR3 runs 14 residues. Deletions cut 6 bases from V and 2 bases from J, with 11 bases between. Germline V CDR1 and CDR2: MNHNS, SASEGT. In DNA, the CDR3 is TGTGCCAGCAGCGCGACAGACACTGGAAACACCATATATTTT. Translated: CASSATDTGNTIYF.

This rearrangement joins TRBV14 to TRBJ2-1; D gene uncertain. This CDR3 contains 14 residues. Germline V gene lookup returns CDR1 SGHDN and CDR2 FVKESK. Trimming pared 4 bases from V and 0 bases from J, leaving 7 bases between. Written as DNA, the CDR3 is TGTGCCAGCAGCCGAGGACCCTCCTACAATGAGCAGTTCTTC. Translation: CASSRGPSYNEQFF.

CDR3: CASSAPANTEAFF. As DNA, the CDR3 is TGTGCCAGCAGCGCCCCAGCGAACACTGAAGCTTTCTTT. The rearrangement uses TRBV9 and TRBJ1-1, with D hard to call. The germline V gene encodes CDR1 SGDLS and CDR2 YYNGEE. CDR3 length: 13 residues. Trimming stripped 3 bases from V and 1 base from J, with 7 bases between.

This clone was seen just once. The chain combines TRBV11-2 with TRBJ1-5; the D gene is possibly TRBD1 (5 bases). V was clipped by 0 bases and J by 7 bases, with 16 bases between them. The germline V gene encodes CDR1 SGHAT and CDR2 FQNNGV. This CDR3 has 16 amino acids. As DNA, the CDR3 is TGTGCCAGCAGCTTAGACGGGGGGAAGCCCTGGCAGCCCCAGCATTTT. Its translation is CASSLDGGKPWQPQHF.

A single count supports this clone. The chain combines TRBV5-4 with TRBJ2-3; D is uncertain. The CDR3 has 14 residues. Germline-derived CDR1 and CDR2 are SGHNT and YYREEE (reference sequence). V dropped 7 bases and J dropped 2 bases, with 14 bases sitting between them. This CDR3 is CASAPTGNTDTQYF. CDR3 DNA sequence: TGTGCCAGCGCTCCGACTGGTAACACAGATACGCAGTATTTT. Together with reference TRBV5-4 and TRBJ2-3, the CDR3 gives the full variable domain: ETGVTQSPTHLIKTRGQQVTLRCSSQSGHNTVSWYQQALGQGPQFIFQYYREEENGRGNFPPRFSGLQFPNYSSELNVNALELDDSALYLCASAPTGNTDTQYFGPGTRLTVL.

V gene TRBV7-2 combines with J gene TRBJ2-1; TRBD2 agrees at 8 bases. The CDR3 length is 15 residues. CDR1 and CDR2 (germline): SGHTA, FQGNSA. With V trimmed by 5 bases and J by 10 bases, 13 bases remained unmatched. CDR3 sequence (DNA): TGTGCCAGCAGCCAACTAGCGGCCACCCTAGGGGAGCAGTTCTTC. Translating gives CASSQLAATLGEQFF. Full variable domain (outside the CDR3, taken from reference TRBV7-2 and TRBJ2-1): GAGVSQSPSNKVTEKGKDVELRCDPISGHTALYWYRQSLGQGLEFLIYFQGNSAPDKSGLPSDRFSAERTGGSVSTLTIQRTQQEDSAVYLCASSQLAATLGEQFFGPGTRLTVL.

The J gene is TRBJ2-3, the V gene TRBV28; 9 nucleotides agree with TRBD2. Germline CDR1 and CDR2: MDHEN and SYDVKM. The V gene end was trimmed by 7 bases and the J gene end by 5 bases; junction bases not matched to a gene: 7. The CDR3 contains 14 residues. The CDR3 DNA follows: TGTGCCAGCATTGGGGGTAGCGGGAGAGATACGCAGTATTTT. Translation: CASIGGSGRDTQYF.

On this clone itself: Within the sample, other DNA sequences also encode this same CDR3. The rearrangement links TRBV4-3 to TRBJ2-7; D gene unclear. V shed 1 base and J shed 1 base, with 8 bases lying between them. This CDR3 region has 14 residues. CDR1 is LGHNA, CDR2 YSLEER, per germline. CDR3 region: CASSQVSGSYEQYF. As DNA, the CDR3 is TGCGCCAGCAGCCAAGTATCAGGTTCCTACGAGCAGTACTTC.

The chain employs TRBV27 and TRBJ1-4; D gene uncertain. From germline, CDR1 is MNHEY and CDR2 SMNVEV (reference sequence). The CDR3 covers 14 residues. Trimming pared 6 bases from V and 2 bases from J, leaving 10 bases between. The CDR3 DNA is TGTGCCAGCAGACGGAGGTTGACTAATGAAAAACTGTTTTTT. Translating it yields CASRRRLTNEKLFF. The full variable domain, with the rest looked up from reference TRBV27 and TRBJ1-4, is EAQVTQNPRYLITVTGKKLTVTCSQNMNHEYMSWYRQDPGLGLRQIYYSMNVEVTDKGDVPEGYKVSRKEKRNFPLILESPSPNQTSLYFCASRRRLTNEKLFFGSGTQLSVL.

V usage is TRBV19 and J usage is TRBJ1-5, with D hard to call. The CDR3 consists of 17 residues. Looked up from germline, CDR1 is LNHDA and CDR2 is SQIVND (reference sequence). Trimming cost V 7 bases and J 2 bases, with 21 bases left between them. The CDR3 is CASNTASVAWGNQPQHF. CDR3 nucleotide sequence: TGTGCCAGTAACACAGCAAGCGTCGCTTGGGGCAATCAGCCCCAGCATTTT.

CDR3 sequence (DNA): TGCGCCAGCACTATCGGGACAACCACCGGGGAGCTGTTTTTT. Translation: CASTIGTTTGELFF. The chain employs TRBV5-1 and TRBJ2-2; tentatively, D is TRBD1 (6 bases). This CDR3 is 14 amino acids long. The V gene lost 6 bases and the J gene lost 4 bases, with 13 bases spanning the gap. Germline loops: CDR1 SGHRS, CDR2 YFSETQ.

CDR3 region: CASSRGALTDTQYF. DNA for the CDR3: TGTGCCAGCAGCCGTGGAGCGCTCACAGATACGCAGTATTTT. V is TRBV7-2 and J is TRBJ2-3, with D unclear. Germline values: CDR1 SGHTA, CDR2 FQGNSA. V dropped 5 bases and J dropped 2 bases, with 11 bases sitting between them. The CDR3 spans 14 residues.

V gene TRBV7-3 combines with J gene TRBJ2-1; D is unclear. In germline, CDR1 is SGHTA, CDR2 FQGTGA. Trimming pared 0 bases from V and 6 bases from J, leaving 6 bases between. CDR3 length equals 13 residues. The CDR3, as DNA: TGTGCCAGCAGCTTAACAGAGTTCAATGAGCAGTTCTTC. It specifies CASSLTEFNEQFF.

This rearrangement joins TRBV6-5 to TRBJ1-2, with D perhaps matching TRBD1 (5 bases). The CDR3 is 15 residues long. Germline loops: CDR1 MNHEY, CDR2 SVGAGI. Trimming took 5 bases from V and 3 from J, leaving 16 bases between them. CDR3: CASSPVPQGDYGYTF. Here the CDR3 DNA reads TGTGCCAGCAGTCCCGTTCCCCAGGGAGACTATGGCTACACCTTC.